These 8 T cell receptor beta chains were all obtained from the same sample, sequenced in a study of T cell responses to AZD1222 COVID-19 vaccine. Profiling relied on immunoSEQ multiplex PCR, and the TCRdb table lists in-frame clones only, not all of them. Among 150,000 to 200,000 clones listed, approximately 89% were seen once. Sequenced here: peripheral blood, sampled 28 days after the second AZD1222 dose. All receptors derive from an adult who received the AZD1222 COVID-19 vaccine.

The chain combines TRBV6-5 with TRBJ1-6; no clear D gene. CDR3 length: 14 residues. Germline assignment: CDR1 MNHEY and CDR2 SVGAGI. V lost 2 bases to trimming and J lost 7 bases, with 9 bases between them. This chain's CDR3 is CASSYGSDNSPLHF. The CDR3, as DNA: TGTGCCAGCAGTTACGGGTCAGACAATTCACCCCTCCACTTT.

The chain uses TRBV12-5 and TRBJ1-2, with 8 positions matching TRBD1. The junction had 3 bases not matched to a gene; V was cut back by 6 bases and J by 6 bases. Germline CDR1 and CDR2: LGHNT and FRNRAP. This CDR3 comprises 12 residues. The DNA of the CDR3 is TGTGCTAGTGGACCAGGGGGCCATGGCTACACCTTC. Protein: CASGPGGHGYTF.

The chain is built from TRBV6-1 and TRBJ2-1; D is perhaps TRBD2 (6 bases). V gave up 1 base and J gave up 4 bases, with 17 bases separating them. CDR1 MNHNS and CDR2 SASEGT come from the germline V gene. This CDR3 has 17 residues. The CDR3 nucleotides are TGTGCCAGCAGTGAAGACGGGAGTAGCGGCCTTTACAATGAGCAGTTCTTC. Its translation is CASSEDGSSGLYNEQFF.

The sample holds one count of this clone. The chain is built from TRBV6-1 and TRBJ2-5, with TRBD2 identical over 10 bases. The V gene end was trimmed by 4 bases and the J gene end by 1 base; junction bases not matched to a gene: 9. The CDR3 runs to 17 residues. CDR1 and CDR2 from the germline V gene are MNHNS and SASEGT. CDR3 bases: TGTGCCAGCAGTGCTCACCGACTAGCGGGCCTCCAAGAGACCCAGTACTTC. Translation: CASSAHRLAGLQETQYF.

This chain joins TRBV4-3 and TRBJ2-1, with 7 nucleotides matching TRBD1. Germline assignment: CDR1 LGHNA and CDR2 YSLEER. This CDR3 is built from 16 residues. With 3 bases clipped from V and 8 bases from J, the junction kept 13 bases outside the gene matches. This CDR3 is CASSQAQRQGFYEQFF. The CDR3 DNA reads as TGCGCCAGCAGCCAGGCTCAAAGACAGGGATTCTATGAGCAGTTCTTC.

The J gene is TRBJ2-2, the V gene TRBV9; tentatively, D is TRBD1 (5 bases). The CDR3 totals 15 residues. Germline CDR1 reads SGDLS; CDR2 reads YYNGEE. V lost 0 bases and J lost 2, with 8 bases in between. CDR3 nucleotides: TGTGCCAGCAGCGTAGGGGGCTCAAACACCGGGGAGCTGTTTTTT. It specifies CASSVGGSNTGELFF. The entire variable domain, with the rest obtained from reference TRBV9 and TRBJ2-2, is as follows: DSGVTQTPKHLITATGQRVTLRCSPRSGDLSVYWYQQSLDQGLQFLIQYYNGEERAKGNILERFSAQQFPDLHSELNLSSLELGDSALYFCASSVGGSNTGELFFGEGSRLTVL.

The rearrangement uses TRBV28 and TRBJ2-1; 10 nucleotides align to TRBD1. J was trimmed by 11 bases and V by 5 bases; bases with no gene match: 15. There are 16 residues in the CDR3. Per germline, CDR1 MDHEN and CDR2 SYDVKM. The CDR3, as DNA: TGTGCCAGCAGTCTTCCCGGACAGGGGGGGACTAGGAAGCAGTTCTTC. Translating it yields CASSLPGQGGTRKQFF.

The chain carries TRBV7-9 and TRBJ1-1; D gene unclear. Germline-derived CDR1 and CDR2 are SEHNR and FQNEAQ (reference sequence). Trimming pared 5 bases from V and 7 bases from J, leaving 14 bases between. The CDR3 contains 13 residues. The CDR3 here is CASSPRNQNEAFF. In DNA form, the CDR3 reads TGTGCCAGCAGCCCCAGAAATCAGAATGAAGCTTTCTTT.